These 15 T cell receptor beta chains share one sample of origin, sequenced in a study of T cells in Graves' hyperthyroidism and ophthalmopathy. TCR beta CDR3 sequences were amplified from RNA transcripts. Carried out on the TCR CDR3, a first-round RT-PCR used the HTBI primer set. Each CDR3 protein gets one entry after TCRdb re-called the multiplex PCR reads with MiXCR. Of a few hundred thousand distinct CDR3 sequences listed, roughly 23% are singletons. What was sequenced was blood. The receptor source for this set is a woman in her 70s with Graves' ophthalmopathy.

In its sample, this clonotype was seen many times. The V and J genes are TRBV5-1 and TRBJ2-3; 15 bases map to TRBD2. CDR1 is SGHRS, CDR2 YFSETQ, per germline. V was pared by 4 bases and J by 6 bases, with 6 bases of the junction left unmatched. The CDR3 loop spans 16 amino acids. CDR3 residues: CASSIGTSGRSDTQYF. CDR3 bases: TGCGCCAGCAGCATCGGGACTAGCGGGAGGTCGGATACGCAGTATTTT.

The genes are TRBV7-3 and TRBJ1-5; 9 positions match TRBD1. This CDR3 region has 16 residues. The germline gives CDR1 SGHTA, CDR2 FQGTGA. Trimming took 4 bases from V and 0 from J; bases not matched to a gene: 4. CDR3 residues: CASSSRDRDSNQPQHF. In nucleotides, the CDR3 is TGTGCCAGCAGCTCGCGGGACAGGGATAGCAATCAGCCCCAGCATTTT.

This clonotype has a count of ten or more. The chain uses TRBV29-1 and TRBJ2-7; 7 bases map to TRBD1. V trimming: 4 bases; J trimming: 3 bases; junction bases outside the gene matches: 3. Germline CDR1 reads SQVTM; CDR2 reads ANQGSEA. CDR3 length equals 12 residues. In DNA, the CDR3 is TGCAGCGTTGGCGACAGGGACTACGAGCAGTACTTC. Translating gives CSVGDRDYEQYF.

This clonotype came up a few times. The rearrangement joins TRBV7-2 to TRBJ2-1; D remains ambiguous. The germline gives CDR1 SGHTA, CDR2 FQGNSA. The germline V and J ends were trimmed by 1 base and 10 bases, with 8 bases remaining between them. The CDR3 consists of 12 residues. The CDR3 nucleotides read TGTGCCAGCAGCTTAGGTCTACTGGAGCAGTTCTTC. Amino acids: CASSLGLLEQFF.

Many counts were recorded for this clonotype. J is TRBJ1-1 and V is TRBV11-2; D uncertain. The germline V and J ends were trimmed by 5 bases and 3 bases, with 7 bases remaining between them. Germline assignment: CDR1 SGHAT and CDR2 FQNNGV. The CDR3 has 12 residues. The CDR3 sequence: CASSPLDTEAFF. The CDR3 nucleotides read TGTGCCAGCAGCCCCCTCGACACTGAAGCTTTCTTT.

This clonotype was detected a few times. This chain joins TRBV6-5 and TRBJ1-5; D remains ambiguous. CDR1 MNHEY and CDR2 SVGAGI come from the germline V gene. The V gene lost 4 bases and the J gene lost 4 bases, with 14 bases spanning the gap. The CDR3 has 15 residues. CDR3 nucleotides: TGTGCCAGCAGTTCCTCGAGGGTTCTAAATCAGCCCCAGCATTTT. This translates into CASSSSRVLNQPQHF.

Many counts were recorded for this clonotype. This chain links TRBV5-1 with TRBJ1-2, with D perhaps TRBD1 (5 bases). In germline, CDR1 is SGHRS, CDR2 YFSETQ. This CDR3 region has 13 residues. V lost 3 bases to trimming and J lost 2 bases, with 8 bases between them. CDR3 DNA sequence: TGCGCCAGCAGCTCCGGGGCGAACTATGGCTACACCTTC. It translates to CASSSGANYGYTF.

There are a few counts of this clonotype. The chain uses TRBV6-5 and TRBJ2-1; D ambiguous. V was trimmed by 0 bases and J by 8 bases, leaving 14 bases between them. The CDR3 is made up of 15 amino acids. CDR1 and CDR2 (germline): MNHEY, SVGAGI. CDR3: CASSYSGANVYEQFF. In nucleotides, the CDR3 is TGTGCCAGCAGTTACTCTGGCGCAAATGTCTATGAGCAGTTCTTC.

As concerns this clonotype: An end of the junction does not agree with germline; a read error may underlie this. The chain employs TRBV7-7 and TRBJ2-5; no clear D gene. The CDR3 totals 13 residues. Per germline, CDR1 SSHAT and CDR2 FNYEAQ (reference sequence). The CDR3, as DNA: TGTGCTAGCAGCTCCTGGCAGGAAGAGACCCAGTACTTC. As protein: CASSSWQEETQYF.

This sequence joins TRBV20-1 and TRBJ2-2, with 7 positions matching TRBD2. This CDR3 contains 16 residues. Trimming took 6 bases from V and 6 from J; bases not matched to a gene: 16. Germline CDR1 and CDR2: DFQATT and SNEGSKA (reference sequence). The CDR3 coding sequence is TGCAGTGCCAAGCTGGCCGCGGGAGTGTTTTCCGGGGAGCTGTTTTTT. Translation gives CSAKLAAGVFSGELFF.

The chain uses TRBV14 and TRBJ2-1; TRBD1 matches at 7 bases. The germline V gene encodes CDR1 SGHDN and CDR2 FVKESK. V shed 5 bases and J 3 bases; nucleotides not matched to a gene: 10. There are 16 residues in the CDR3. This CDR3 is CASSSLTGTYYNEQFF. The CDR3 DNA is TGTGCCAGCAGCTCCCTGACAGGGACCTACTACAATGAGCAGTTCTTC.

The genes are TRBV7-2 and TRBJ2-7; TRBD2 matches 8 bases. The CDR3 runs to 18 residues. Looked up from germline, CDR1 is SGHTA and CDR2 is FQGNSA. The V and J ends lost 3 bases and 0 bases, in that order; junction bases with no gene match: 13. CDR3 nucleotide sequence: TGTGCCAGCAGCTTGGGGCTAGCGGGCGCGCTTTCCTCCTACGAGCAGTACTTC. As protein: CASSLGLAGALSSYEQYF.

This clonotype was seen repeatedly, ten times or more. The V call is TRBV19, the J call TRBJ1-2, with D unresolved. Germline V gene lookup returns CDR1 LNHDA and CDR2 SQIVND (reference sequence). Trimming stripped 3 bases from V and 7 bases from J, with 9 bases between. The CDR3 contains 12 residues. The CDR3 loop reads CASSIPRSGYTF. The CDR3 DNA reads TGTGCCAGTAGTATCCCCAGGAGTGGCTACACCTTC.

This clonotype has more than one count but fewer than ten. This chain connects TRBV6-2 or TRBV6-3 to TRBJ2-7; 9 bases fit TRBD2. Trimming took 8 bases from V and 4 from J; bases not matched to a gene: 6. CDR3 length: 13 amino acids. CDR1 MNHEY and CDR2 SVGEGT come from the germline V gene. The CDR3 sequence is CASLLAGTYEQYF. The CDR3 coding sequence is TGTGCCAGCTTGCTAGCGGGAACTTACGAGCAGTACTTC.

This clonotype was seen ten or more times. The DNA for the CDR3 is TGTGCCAGCAGTCTCGACAGGGGGAAGGCATACTATGGCTACACCTTC. Its protein product is CASSLDRGKAYYGYTF. The chain has TRBV28 and TRBJ1-2; 9 bases match TRBD1. CDR1 is MDHEN and CDR2 is SYDVKM in the germline V gene. This CDR3 is 16 amino acids long. Trimming took 5 bases from V and 3 from J; bases not matched to a gene: 10.